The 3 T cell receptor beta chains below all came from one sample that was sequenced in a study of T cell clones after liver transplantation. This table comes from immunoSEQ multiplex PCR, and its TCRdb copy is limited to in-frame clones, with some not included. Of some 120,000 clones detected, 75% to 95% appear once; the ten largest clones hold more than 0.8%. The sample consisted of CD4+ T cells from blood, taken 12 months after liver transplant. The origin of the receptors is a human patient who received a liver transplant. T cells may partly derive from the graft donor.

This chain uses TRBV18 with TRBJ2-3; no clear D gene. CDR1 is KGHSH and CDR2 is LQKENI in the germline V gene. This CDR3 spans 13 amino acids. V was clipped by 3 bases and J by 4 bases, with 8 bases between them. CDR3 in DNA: TGTGCCAGCTCACCGCCTGCTTCAGATACGCAGTATTTT. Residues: CASSPPASDTQYF.

The CDR3 protein is CASSEAFGPDYGYTF. DNA for the CDR3: TGTGCCAGCAGTGAAGCGTTCGGTCCGGACTATGGCTACACCTTC. This chain links TRBV6-1 with TRBJ1-2; D unclear. V shed 0 bases and J shed 3 bases, with 11 bases lying between them. Germline CDR1 and CDR2: MNHNS and SASEGT. The CDR3 runs 15 residues.

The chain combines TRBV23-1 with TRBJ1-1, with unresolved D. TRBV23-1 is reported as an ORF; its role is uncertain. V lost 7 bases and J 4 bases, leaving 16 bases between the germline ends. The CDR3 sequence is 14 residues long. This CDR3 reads CASIPLGVPTEAFF. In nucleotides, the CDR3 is TGCGCCAGCATTCCGCTTGGGGTACCCACTGAAGCTTTCTTT.